This TCR beta chain was identified in a study of blood T cell repertoires in COVID-19. Germline V lookup: CDR1 SEHNR, CDR2 FQNEAQ (reference sequence). The CDR3 runs 15 residues. V shed 6 bases and J 0 bases; nucleotides not matched to a gene: 6. The data were produced by immunoSEQ multiplex PCR, yet TCRdb's version contains in-frame clones alone and is incomplete. The sample has some 300,000 clones; under 90% are singletons. This receptor was identified in a woman in her thirties or forties who had recovered from COVID-19. The specimen was PBMCs or T cells enriched from blood (not recorded which). This chain uses TRBV7-9 with TRBJ2-7, with 9 bases that match TRBD1. The CDR3: CASRAGTGSSYEQYF. CDR3 nucleotide sequence: TGTGCCAGCAGAGCCGGGACAGGGAGCTCCTACGAGCAGTACTTC. The whole variable domain, filled in from reference TRBV7-9 and TRBJ2-7, reads DTGVSQNPRHKITKRGQNVTFRCDPISEHNRLYWYRQTLGQGPEFLTYFQNEAQLEKSRLLSDRFSAERPKGSFSTLEIQRTEQGDSAMYLCASRAGTGSSYEQYFGPGTRLTVT.